These 18 T cell receptor beta chains originate from one sample sequenced in a study of blood T cell repertoires in COVID-19. Here immunoSEQ multiplex PCR was the method, and the copy in TCRdb shows in-frame clones only, minus some. The top ten hold about 2.3% of the sample, which has 150,000 or so clones, roughly 93% seen once. The sequencing input was peripheral blood. The origin of the receptors is a man aged 18 to 29 with acute or convalescent COVID-19.

V usage is TRBV7-8 and J usage is TRBJ2-7, with 11 bases fitting TRBD2. Germline CDR1 and CDR2: SGHVS and FQNEAQ. The CDR3 has 20 amino acids. V trimming: 5 bases; J trimming: 2 bases; junction bases outside the gene matches: 20. CDR3 protein: CASSPRWDSSGRTPPYEQYF. In DNA, the CDR3 is TGTGCCAGCAGCCCACGATGGGACTCTAGCGGGAGGACGCCCCCCTACGAGCAGTACTTC. Looking up the rest from reference TRBV7-8 and TRBJ2-7 gives the full variable domain: GAGVSQSPRYKVAKRGQDVALRCDPISGHVSLFWYQQALGQGPEFLTYFQNEAQLDKSGLPSDRFFAERPEGSVSTLKIQRTQQEDSAVYLCASSPRWDSSGRTPPYEQYFGPGTRLTVT.

In this sample, this clone turned up once. The DNA of the CDR3 is TGTGCCAGCAGCGCTCGAGGGGGCTTTGAGGCTGAAGCTTTCTTT. It is translated as CASSARGGFEAEAFF. This chain links TRBV9 with TRBJ1-1; 7 bases match TRBD1. This CDR3 region has 15 residues. The V and J ends lost 3 bases and 6 bases, in that order; junction bases with no gene match: 11. Looked up from germline, CDR1 is SGDLS and CDR2 is YYNGEE.

V and J are TRBV27 and TRBJ2-7; 9 bases line up with TRBD1. The CDR3 is made up of 15 amino acids. Per germline, CDR1 MNHEY and CDR2 SMNVEV (reference sequence). V was clipped by 3 bases and J by 5 bases; unmatched bases: 8. In DNA form, the CDR3 reads TGTGCCAGCAGTTTTCCGGGACAGGGAGTCCACGAGCAGTACTTC. Its protein product is CASSFPGQGVHEQYF.

The chain employs TRBV10-2 and TRBJ1-3, with D unclear. Germline CDR1 WSHSY, CDR2 SAAADI. Trimming took 8 bases from V and 8 from J, leaving 16 bases between them. The CDR3 has 13 residues. This CDR3 is CASSAVRVDTIYF. CDR3 sequence (DNA): TGCGCCAGCTCGGCGGTCCGGGTGGACACCATATATTTT.

The chain couples TRBV10-3 to TRBJ2-7; 10 bases are shared with TRBD1. CDR1 and CDR2 (germline): ENHRY, SYGVKD. The CDR3 extends over 18 amino acids. V shed 8 bases, J shed 1 base, and the junction held 17 bases outside the gene matches. The CDR3: CAIDPGQGGIRASYEQYF. CDR3 nucleotide sequence: TGTGCCATCGATCCCGGACAGGGGGGGATTAGGGCTTCCTACGAGCAGTACTTC.

The chain links TRBV5-5 to TRBJ1-2; D might be TRBD1 (5 bases). The CDR3 contains 13 residues. V lost 2 bases to trimming and J lost 8 bases, with 13 bases between them. Germline CDR1 SGHKS, CDR2 YYEKEE (reference sequence). CDR3: CASSLGESRGYTF. The CDR3 DNA reads TGTGCCAGCAGCTTAGGGGAATCTAGGGGCTACACCTTC. Filled out from reference TRBV5-5 and TRBJ1-2, the complete variable domain reads DAGVTQSPTHLIKTRGQQVTLRCSPISGHKSVSWYQQVLGQGPQFIFQYYEKEERGRGNFPDRFSARQFPNYSSELNVNALLLGDSALYLCASSLGESRGYTFGSGTRLTVV.

The rearrangement joins TRBV5-1 to TRBJ1-4; perhaps TRBD1 as D (6 bases). The V end lost 4 bases, the J end lost 3 bases, and 16 bases lay between the germline ends. This CDR3 has 16 amino acids. CDR1 is SGHRS and CDR2 is YFSETQ in the germline V gene. For the CDR3, the DNA is TGCGCCAGCAGCACAGGGAAAAGAAAGGCTAATGAAAAACTGTTTTTT. This sequence encodes CASSTGKRKANEKLFF.

This clone has only one observation. This chain connects TRBV7-9 to TRBJ1-5; D possibly corresponds to TRBD1 (6 bases). The germline gives CDR1 SEHNR, CDR2 FQNEAQ (reference sequence). The length of the CDR3 is 13 residues. Trimming removed 3 bases at V and 7 bases at J, with 10 bases between. The CDR3 is CASSLTGGQPQHF. The DNA for the CDR3 is TGTGCCAGCAGCTTGACAGGAGGACAGCCCCAGCATTTT.

V is TRBV6-1 and J is TRBJ2-1; D perhaps matches TRBD1 (6 bases). The CDR3 sequence is 16 residues long. The germline V and J ends were trimmed by 2 bases and 3 bases, with 14 bases remaining between them. Looked up from germline, CDR1 is MNHNS and CDR2 is SASEGT. The CDR3 coding sequence is TGTGCCAGCAGTGAACGAGGGGGTCGGTACTACAATGAGCAGTTCTTC. Translating gives CASSERGGRYYNEQFF.

The chain couples TRBV9 to TRBJ2-7; 7 bases line up with TRBD2. Trimming at V came to 0 bases and at J to 4 bases, leaving 7 bases not matched to a gene. The germline V gene encodes CDR1 SGDLS and CDR2 YYNGEE. The CDR3 loop spans 15 amino acids. This chain's CDR3 is CASSVDGSGLYEQYF. In DNA form, the CDR3 reads TGTGCCAGCAGCGTAGACGGTAGCGGGCTGTACGAGCAGTACTTC. The whole variable domain, remainder taken from reference TRBV9 and TRBJ2-7, is DSGVTQTPKHLITATGQRVTLRCSPRSGDLSVYWYQQSLDQGLQFLIQYYNGEERAKGNILERFSAQQFPDLHSELNLSSLELGDSALYFCASSVDGSGLYEQYFGPGTRLTVT.

V usage is TRBV5-1 and J usage is TRBJ1-1; a weak D match, TRBD1 (5 bases). The CDR3 spans 14 residues. With 4 bases removed from V and 6 bases from J, the gap between germline ends came to 16 bases. Germline V lookup: CDR1 SGHRS, CDR2 YFSETQ. This CDR3 reads CASSPGGKEPEAFF. CDR3 sequence (DNA): TGCGCCAGCAGCCCCGGGGGAAAGGAGCCTGAAGCTTTCTTT.

The V gene is TRBV24-1, the J gene TRBJ1-5; the D is unclear. The CDR3 consists of 15 residues. Germline V gene lookup returns CDR1 KGHDR and CDR2 SFDVKD. The V and J ends lost 0 bases and 3 bases respectively, with 8 bases between them. The CDR3 region is CATSDLNQNNQPQHF. As DNA, the CDR3 is TGTGCCACCAGTGATTTGAATCAGAACAATCAGCCCCAGCATTTT.

The sample holds one count of this clone. The V gene is TRBV7-8, the J gene TRBJ1-6; 9 bases agree with TRBD1. V was pared by 4 bases and J by 9 bases, with 10 bases of the junction left unmatched. Per germline, CDR1 SGHVS and CDR2 FQNEAQ. This CDR3 is built from 16 residues. CDR3: CASSSDRTGGVSPLHF. CDR3 coding DNA: TGTGCCAGCAGCTCCGATAGAACAGGGGGCGTTTCACCCCTCCACTTT.

This clone has just one count. The chain links TRBV9 to TRBJ2-1, with 7 bases matching TRBD2. Germline V gene lookup returns CDR1 SGDLS and CDR2 YYNGEE. Trimming cost V 5 bases and J 8 bases; bases outside gene matches: 13. The CDR3 is 15 residues long. As DNA, the CDR3 is TGTGCCAGCAGAGGAGTCGGGGAGGGCTATTATGAGCAGTTCTTC. Its translation: CASRGVGEGYYEQFF.

Comment on this clone: Other DNA sequences in this sample translate to the same CDR3. J is TRBJ2-7 and V is TRBV5-1; D is possibly TRBD1 (5 bases). The CDR3 totals 15 residues. Germline V lookup: CDR1 SGHRS, CDR2 YFSETQ. V gave up 0 bases and J gave up 4 bases, with 14 bases separating them. CDR3 region: CASSLEQAGFYEQYF. The CDR3 nucleotides read TGCGCCAGCAGCTTGGAACAGGCAGGGTTTTACGAGCAGTACTTC.

The CDR3 here is CASSQAPGQGALPYGYTF. CDR3 sequence (DNA): TGTGCCAGCAGCCAAGCTCCGGGACAGGGGGCACTTCCTTATGGCTACACCTTC. V is TRBV4-2 and J is TRBJ1-2; 12 positions agree with TRBD1. Per the germline V gene, CDR1 is LGHNA and CDR2 is YNFKEQ. V lost 1 base, J lost 5 bases, and 11 bases stayed unmatched. CDR3 length: 18 residues.

V usage is TRBV6-5 and J usage is TRBJ1-1, with 7 nucleotides matching TRBD1. Germline loops: CDR1 MNHEY, CDR2 SVGAGI. J lost 6 bases, V lost 1 base, and 5 bases had no gene match. There are 14 residues in the CDR3. CDR3 protein: CASSYYGRGAEAFF. CDR3 nucleotide sequence: TGTGCCAGCAGTTACTACGGCAGGGGGGCTGAAGCTTTCTTT.

The chain uses TRBV5-1 and TRBJ1-2, with 7 bases aligning to TRBD1. V gave up 1 base and J gave up 7 bases; unmatched junction bases: 10. This CDR3 comprises 15 residues. The germline V gene encodes CDR1 SGHRS and CDR2 YFSETQ. This chain's CDR3 is CASSLLAGGLIGYTF. CDR3 DNA: TGCGCCAGCAGCTTGTTGGCAGGGGGTTTAATTGGCTACACCTTC.